The source of this TCR beta chain is a study of CXCR3-negative and CXCR3-positive naive CD8 T cells. Each TRB cDNA library was prepared by 5' RACE (with UMI labels). TCRdb reprocessed the 5' RACE reads and keeps a single row for each CDR3 protein, giving no DNA. Across 46,000 or so distinct CDR3 sequences, the top ten clones capture roughly 2.3% of the sample. General study findings and limits: TRB CDR3 hydrophobicity was greater in CXCR3-positive naive cells than in CXCR3-negative naive cells. Memory cells differed in TRBV-TRBJ usage, but naive CXCR3-negative and CXCR3-positive cells had similar usage. With surface CD5 comparable between naive subsets, TCR strength was estimated using properties derived from the TRB CDR3.

The CDR3 extends over 15 amino acids. A word on this clonotype: Its antigen is still unknown.

Naive CD8+ T cells showed CD45RO-CCR7+CD27+CD95-. The chain combines TRBV12-3 or TRBV12-4 with TRBJ1-2; checking the TCRdb D call of TRBD1 is not possible without DNA. The receptor was derived from a human donor in good health. Some clones in this sample may be carry-over from other donors' samples. Material: naive CXCR3- CD8+ T cells from blood. Indicated subset: CD45RO-CCR7+CD27+CD95- naive CD8+ T cells lacking CXCR3 (TNR3-). The CDR3 sequence is CASSQNPDRPDGYTF.